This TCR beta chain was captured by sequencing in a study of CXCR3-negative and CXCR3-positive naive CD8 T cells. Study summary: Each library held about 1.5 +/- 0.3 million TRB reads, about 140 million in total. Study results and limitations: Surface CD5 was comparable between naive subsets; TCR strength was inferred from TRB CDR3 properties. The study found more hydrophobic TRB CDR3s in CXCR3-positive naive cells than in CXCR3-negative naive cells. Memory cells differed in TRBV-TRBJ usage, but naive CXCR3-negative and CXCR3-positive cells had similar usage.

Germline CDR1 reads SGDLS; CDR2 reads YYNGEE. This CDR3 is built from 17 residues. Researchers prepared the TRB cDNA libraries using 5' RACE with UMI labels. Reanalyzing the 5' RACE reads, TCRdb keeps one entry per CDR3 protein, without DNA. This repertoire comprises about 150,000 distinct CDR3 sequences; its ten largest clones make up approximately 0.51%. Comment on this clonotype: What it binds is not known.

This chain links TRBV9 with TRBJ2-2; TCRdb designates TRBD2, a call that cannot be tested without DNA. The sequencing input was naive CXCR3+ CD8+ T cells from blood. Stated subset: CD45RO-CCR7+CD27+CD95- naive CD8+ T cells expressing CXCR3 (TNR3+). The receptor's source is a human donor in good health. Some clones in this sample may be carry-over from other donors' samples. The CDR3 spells CASSTPLWRASTGELFF.